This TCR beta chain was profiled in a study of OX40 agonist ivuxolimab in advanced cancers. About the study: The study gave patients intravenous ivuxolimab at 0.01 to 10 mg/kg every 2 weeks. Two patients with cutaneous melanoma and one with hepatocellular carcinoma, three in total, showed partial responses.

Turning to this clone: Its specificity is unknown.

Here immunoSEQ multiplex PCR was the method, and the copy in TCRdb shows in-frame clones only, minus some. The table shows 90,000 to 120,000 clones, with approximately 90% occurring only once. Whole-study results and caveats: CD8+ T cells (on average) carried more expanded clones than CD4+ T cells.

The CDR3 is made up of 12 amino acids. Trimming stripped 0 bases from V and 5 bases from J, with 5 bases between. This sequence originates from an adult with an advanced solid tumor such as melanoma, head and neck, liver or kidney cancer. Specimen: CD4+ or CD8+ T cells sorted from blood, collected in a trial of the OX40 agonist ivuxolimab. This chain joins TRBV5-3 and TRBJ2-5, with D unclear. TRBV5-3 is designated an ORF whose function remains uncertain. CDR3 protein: CARSLAPETQYF. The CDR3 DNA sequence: TGTGCCAGAAGCTTGGCTCCGGAGACCCAGTACTTC.